This T cell receptor (beta chain) originates from a study of blood T cell repertoires in COVID-19. V lost 3 bases to trimming and J lost 0 bases, with 15 bases between them. The CDR3 has 16 amino acids. Germline V gives CDR1 SGHRS, CDR2 YFSETQ. Measured with immunoSEQ multiplex PCR; TCRdb has only the in-frame clones, and not every one. The data show 250,000 to 300,000 clones, roughly 88% seen once. While infection was still active, Seattle patients were enrolled and then followed longitudinally. The rearrangement joins TRBV5-1 to TRBJ1-2, with D possibly matching TRBD1 (5 bases). This TCR derives from a woman between 65 and 79 years old with COVID-19, enrolled during active disease. Sequences were obtained from peripheral blood. The DNA of the CDR3 is TGCGCCAGCAGCTCTGGGGGGAAGGAGGCTAACTATGGCTACACCTTC. Amino acids: CASSSGGKEANYGYTF.